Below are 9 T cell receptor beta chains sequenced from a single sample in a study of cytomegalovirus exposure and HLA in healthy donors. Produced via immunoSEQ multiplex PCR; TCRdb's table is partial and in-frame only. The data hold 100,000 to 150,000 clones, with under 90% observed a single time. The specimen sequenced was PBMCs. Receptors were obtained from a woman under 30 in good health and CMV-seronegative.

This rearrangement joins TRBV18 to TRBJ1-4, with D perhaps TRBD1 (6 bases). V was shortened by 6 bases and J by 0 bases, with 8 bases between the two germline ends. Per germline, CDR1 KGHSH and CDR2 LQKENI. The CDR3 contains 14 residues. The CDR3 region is CASSSGATNEKLFF. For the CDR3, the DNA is TGTGCCAGCTCCTCAGGGGCAACTAATGAAAAACTGTTTTTT. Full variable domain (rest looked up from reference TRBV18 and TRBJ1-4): NAGVMQNPRHLVRRRGQEARLRCSPMKGHSHVYWYRQLPEEGLKFMVYLQKENIIDESGMPKERFSAEFPKEGPSILRIQQVVRGDSAAYFCASSSGATNEKLFFGSGTQLSVL.

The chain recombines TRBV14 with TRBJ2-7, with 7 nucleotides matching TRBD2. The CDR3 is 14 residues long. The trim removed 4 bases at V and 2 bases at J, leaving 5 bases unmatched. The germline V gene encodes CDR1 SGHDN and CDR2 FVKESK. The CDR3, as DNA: TGTGCCAGCAGCCGGTGGGACTATCCCTACGAGCAGTACTTC. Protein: CASSRWDYPYEQYF.

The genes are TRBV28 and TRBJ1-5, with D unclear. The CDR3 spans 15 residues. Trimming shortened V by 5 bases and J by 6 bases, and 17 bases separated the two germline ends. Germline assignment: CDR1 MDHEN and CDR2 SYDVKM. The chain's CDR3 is CASSPGPSVGQPQHF. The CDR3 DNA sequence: TGTGCCAGCAGTCCTGGGCCCTCGGTCGGTCAGCCCCAGCATTTT.

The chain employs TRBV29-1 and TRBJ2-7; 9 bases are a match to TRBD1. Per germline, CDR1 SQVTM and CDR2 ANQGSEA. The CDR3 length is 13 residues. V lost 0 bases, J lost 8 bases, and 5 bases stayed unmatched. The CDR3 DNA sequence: TGCAGCGTTGAAGAGGGAGGACAGGGGCAGCAGTACTTC. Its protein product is CSVEEGGQGQQYF.

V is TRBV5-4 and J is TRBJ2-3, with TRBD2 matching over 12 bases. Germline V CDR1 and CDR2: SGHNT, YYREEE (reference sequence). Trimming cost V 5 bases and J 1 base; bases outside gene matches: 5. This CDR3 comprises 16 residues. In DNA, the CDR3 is TGTGCCAGCAGTACACTAGCGGGAGGTGGCACAGATACGCAGTATTTT. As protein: CASSTLAGGGTDTQYF.

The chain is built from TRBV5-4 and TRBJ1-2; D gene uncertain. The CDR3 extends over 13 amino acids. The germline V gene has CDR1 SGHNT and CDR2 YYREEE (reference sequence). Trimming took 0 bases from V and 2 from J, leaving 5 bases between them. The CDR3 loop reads CASSLVANYGYTF. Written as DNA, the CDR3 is TGTGCCAGCAGCTTGGTGGCAAACTATGGCTACACCTTC.

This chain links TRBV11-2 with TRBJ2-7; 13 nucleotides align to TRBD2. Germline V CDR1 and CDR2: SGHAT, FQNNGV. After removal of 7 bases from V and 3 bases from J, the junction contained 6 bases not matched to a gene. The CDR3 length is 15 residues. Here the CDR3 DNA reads TGTGCCAGCAAAAGGACTAGCGGGAGAGACTACGAGCAGTACTTC. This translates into CASKRTSGRDYEQYF.

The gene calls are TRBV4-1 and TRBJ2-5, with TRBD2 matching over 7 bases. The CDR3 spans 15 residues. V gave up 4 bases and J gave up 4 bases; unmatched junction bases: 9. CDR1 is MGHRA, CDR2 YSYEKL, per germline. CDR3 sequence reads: CASSPLVGEGETQYF. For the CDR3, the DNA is TGCGCCAGCAGCCCGTTAGTCGGGGAGGGAGAGACCCAGTACTTC.

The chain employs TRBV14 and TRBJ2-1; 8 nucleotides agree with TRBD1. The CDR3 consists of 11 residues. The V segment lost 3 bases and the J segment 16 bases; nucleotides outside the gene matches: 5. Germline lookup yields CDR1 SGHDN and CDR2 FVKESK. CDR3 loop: CASSHGTGCFF. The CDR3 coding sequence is TGTGCCAGCAGCCATGGGACAGGCTGCTTCTTC.